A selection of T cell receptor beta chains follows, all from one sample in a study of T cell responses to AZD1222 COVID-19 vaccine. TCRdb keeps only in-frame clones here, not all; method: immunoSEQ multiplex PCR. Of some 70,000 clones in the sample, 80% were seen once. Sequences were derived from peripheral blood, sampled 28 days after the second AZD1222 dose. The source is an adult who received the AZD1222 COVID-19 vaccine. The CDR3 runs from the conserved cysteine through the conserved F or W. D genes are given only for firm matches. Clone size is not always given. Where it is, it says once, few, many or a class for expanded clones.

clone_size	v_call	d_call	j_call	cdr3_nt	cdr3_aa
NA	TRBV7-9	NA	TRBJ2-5	TGTGCCAGCAGCTTGTGGACGGGGGGCCCAAAAATAGAAGAGACCCAGTACTTC	CASSLWTGGPKIEETQYF
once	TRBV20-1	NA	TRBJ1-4	TGCAGTGCTAGAGAGGGGGAAAAACTGTTTTTT	CSAREGEKLFF
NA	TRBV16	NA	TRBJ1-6	TGTGCCAGCAGCAGGTCGATCGCTACATTGAGCTCCCTTTCACCCCTCCACTTT	CASSRSIATLSSLSPLHF
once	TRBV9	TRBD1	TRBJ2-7	TGTGCCAGCAGCGTAGATCCAGGGGGCTCCTACGAGCAGTACTTC	CASSVDPGGSYEQYF
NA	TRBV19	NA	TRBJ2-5	TGTGCCAGTAGTGTAGGGGGTATTGAGACCCAGTACTTC	CASSVGGIETQYF
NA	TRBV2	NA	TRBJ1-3	TGTGCCAGCAGACAGGACGGGCTCTCTGGAAACACCATATATTTT	CASRQDGLSGNTIYF
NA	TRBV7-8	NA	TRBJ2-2	TGTGCCAGCAGCTTAGCGGGGGCGGGCGGGGAGCTGTTTTTT	CASSLAGAGGELFF
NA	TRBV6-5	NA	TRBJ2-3	TGTGCCAGCAGCCAAGGACAGAGAGGGGATACGCAGTATTTT	CASSQGQRGDTQYF
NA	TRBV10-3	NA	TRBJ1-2	TGTGCCATCAGTGAAACAACAGAAACTAACTATGGCTACACCTTC	CAISETTETNYGYTF
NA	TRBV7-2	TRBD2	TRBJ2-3	TGTGCCAGCAGCAGGCGGGGGGCGGTGAGCACAGATACGCAGTATTTT	CASSRRGAVSTDTQYF
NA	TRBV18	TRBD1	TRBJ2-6	TGTGCCAGCTCACCATCGGGACAGGGGTCTGGGGCCAACGTCCTGACTTTC	CASSPSGQGSGANVLTF
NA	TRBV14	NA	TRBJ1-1	TGTGCCAGCAGCCAAGAATCAGCGAGATGGGGGCTGAGATCGGGCACTGAAGCTTTCTTT	CASSQESARWGLRSGTEAFF
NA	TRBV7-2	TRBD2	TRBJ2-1	TGTGCCAGCAGCGTTAGCGGGGGCTCCTACAATGAGCAGTTCTTC	CASSVSGGSYNEQFF
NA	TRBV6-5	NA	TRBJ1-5	TGTGCCAGCAGTTACTCTTTGGGGGGCAATCAGCCCCAGCATTTT	CASSYSLGGNQPQHF
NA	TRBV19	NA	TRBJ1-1	TGTGCCAGTAGTATAGCCGGGACGGCCAACACTGAAGCTTTCTTT	CASSIAGTANTEAFF
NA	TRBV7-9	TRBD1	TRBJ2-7	TGTGCCAGCAGCTTAGCCTTAGGACAGGGGGTCTACGAGCAGTACTTC	CASSLALGQGVYEQYF
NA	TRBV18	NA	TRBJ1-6	TGTGCCAGCTCACCAACAGGGTTGAGCTCCTATAATTCACCCCTCCACTTT	CASSPTGLSSYNSPLHF
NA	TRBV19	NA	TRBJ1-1	TGTGCCAGTAGGGGACCGGTCGCGCGACAGGAAGCTTTCTTT	CASRGPVARQEAFF
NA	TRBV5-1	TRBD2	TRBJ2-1	TGCGCCAGCAGCTTGTTTCGGGGGGGCTACAATGAGCAGTTCTTC	CASSLFRGGYNEQFF
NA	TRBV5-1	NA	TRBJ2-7	TGCGCCAGCAGCTTGTGGGGGGATTCGTTCGACGAGCAGTACTTC	CASSLWGDSFDEQYF
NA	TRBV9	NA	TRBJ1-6	TGTGCCAGCGGCCCAGGAACCAATAATTCACCCCTCCACTTT	CASGPGTNNSPLHF
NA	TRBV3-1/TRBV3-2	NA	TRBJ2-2	TGTGCCAGCAGCCAAAATTTAAGGTCGGCCGGGGAGCTGTTTTTT	CASSQNLRSAGELFF
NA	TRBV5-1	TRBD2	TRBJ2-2	TGCGCCAGCAGCTTGGCCAGCGGGGGGTACACCGGGGAGCTGTTTTTT	CASSLASGGYTGELFF
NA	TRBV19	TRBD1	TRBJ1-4	TGTGCCACAAGGGACAGGGGTTTTAGCGATGAAAAACTGTTTTTT	CATRDRGFSDEKLFF
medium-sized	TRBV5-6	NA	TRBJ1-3	TGTGCCAGCAGCCCCCGCGGTGAGCTTAGAAACACCATATATTTT	CASSPRGELRNTIYF
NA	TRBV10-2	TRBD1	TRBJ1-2	TGCGCCAGCAGTGAGTCGTTACGGACAGGGGGTGTCTATGGCTACACCTTC	CASSESLRTGGVYGYTF
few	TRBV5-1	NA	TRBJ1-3	TGCGCCAGCAGCTTAAAGGGGGACTCTGGAAACACCATATATTTT	CASSLKGDSGNTIYF
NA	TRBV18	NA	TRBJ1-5	TGTGCCAGCTCACCAGGGAGAGATCAGCCCCAGCATTTT	CASSPGRDQPQHF
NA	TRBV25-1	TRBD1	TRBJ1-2	TGTGCCAGCAGGGACAGGGCATCGTGGGGCTACACCTTC	CASRDRASWGYTF
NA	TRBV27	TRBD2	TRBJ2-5	TGTGCCAGCAGCCGACCTGCTCCTAGCGGGGGAGGGGAGACCCAGTACTTC	CASSRPAPSGGGETQYF
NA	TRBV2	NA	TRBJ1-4	TGTGCCAGCAGTCCCGGGACATCTGATAATGAAAAACTGTTTTTT	CASSPGTSDNEKLFF
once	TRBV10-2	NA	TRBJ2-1	TGCGCCAGCAGGTGGGGGGGCCTTGACAATGAGCAGTTCTTC	CASRWGGLDNEQFF
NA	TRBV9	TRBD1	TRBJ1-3	TGTGCCAGCGGGACAGGGGGGTTTGGAAACACCATATATTTT	CASGTGGFGNTIYF
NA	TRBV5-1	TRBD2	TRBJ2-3	TGCGCCAGCAGCGCGGCCGGGACTAGCGGGGGCACAGATACGCAGTATTTT	CASSAAGTSGGTDTQYF
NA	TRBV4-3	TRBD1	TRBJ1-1	TGCGCCAGCTCTCCCCAATCGACAGGGCGTACTGAAGCTTTCTTT	CASSPQSTGRTEAFF
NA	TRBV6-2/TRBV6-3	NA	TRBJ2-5	TGTGCCAGCAGTTACACTATTTCTCAGCCGGGGCGAGAGACCCAGTACTTC	CASSYTISQPGRETQYF
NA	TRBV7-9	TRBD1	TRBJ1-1	TGTGCCAGCAGCCCCGGGACAGGGTGGAACACTGAAGCTTTCTTT	CASSPGTGWNTEAFF
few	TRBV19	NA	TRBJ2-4	TGTGCCAGTAGTAGCCACAGGGGAGGCAAAAACATTCAGTACTTC	CASSSHRGGKNIQYF
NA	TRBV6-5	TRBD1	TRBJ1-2	TGTGCCAGCAGTTACGGCGGACAGGGACTCTATGGCTACACCTTC	CASSYGGQGLYGYTF
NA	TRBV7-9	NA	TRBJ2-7	TGTGCCAGCAGCCCTATTGGACCTACCGAGCAGTACTTC	CASSPIGPTEQYF
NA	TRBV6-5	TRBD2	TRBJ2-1	TGTGCCAGCAGTAACCCCGCCCGTACTAGCGGGGGAGGCTTCTTC	CASSNPARTSGGGFF
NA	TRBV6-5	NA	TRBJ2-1	TGTGCCAGCACCAGGGACATTTACAATGAGCAGTTCTTC	CASTRDIYNEQFF
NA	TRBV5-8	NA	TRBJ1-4	TGTGCCAGCAACCGGCGCGGGGCTAATGAAAAACTGTTTTTT	CASNRRGANEKLFF
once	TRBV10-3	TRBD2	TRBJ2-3	TGTGCCATCAGTGAGTTCGTGACTAGCGGGGGAGCTAGCACAGATACGCAGTATTTT	CAISEFVTSGGASTDTQYF
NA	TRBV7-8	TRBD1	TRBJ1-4	TGTGCCAGCAGCTCAAACAGGGGATTGGATGAAAAACTGTTTTTT	CASSSNRGLDEKLFF
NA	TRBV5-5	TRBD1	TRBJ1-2	TGTGCCAGCAGCTTGAGTAACCGGGACAGGGCTGGCTACACCTTC	CASSLSNRDRAGYTF
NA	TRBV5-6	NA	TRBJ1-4	TGTGCCAGCAGCTCGACACAGGGAATTGCTAATGAAAAACTGTTTTTT	CASSSTQGIANEKLFF